These 16 T cell receptor beta chains were all obtained from the same sample, sequenced in a study of blood T cell repertoires in COVID-19 (dated by TCRdb to the early 2020s). Library preparation was by the immunoSEQ multiplex PCR assay. TCRdb mirrors the immuneACCESS table, restricted to in-frame sequences. Some clones are absent from its copies; in checked studies, under half trace to an unresolved V gene, and the reason for the others is unknown. For this sample the table gives around 250,000 clones, of which around nine tenths were detected only once. Around 3.2% of the sample is in the top ten clones. Sequenced: PBMCs or T cells enriched from blood (not recorded which). The receptor source for this set is a woman in her 40s who had been exposed to COVID-19.

The chain joins TRBV18 to TRBJ1-1; TRBD1 matches at 7 bases. With V trimmed by 5 bases and J by 1 base, 1 base remained unmatched. The CDR3 has 13 residues. The germline V gene has CDR1 KGHSH and CDR2 LQKENI. DNA for the CDR3: TGTGCCAGCTCAGGACAGGCGAACACTGAAGCTTTCTTT. Its translation: CASSGQANTEAFF. The full variable domain, its missing parts supplied by reference TRBV18 and TRBJ1-1, is NAGVMQNPRHLVRRRGQEARLRCSPMKGHSHVYWYRQLPEEGLKFMVYLQKENIIDESGMPKERFSAEFPKEGPSILRIQQVVRGDSAAYFCASSGQANTEAFFGQGTRLTVV.

This chain joins TRBV27 and TRBJ1-6, with a tentative D call TRBD1 (6 bases). V was clipped by 5 bases and J by 8 bases, with 19 bases between them. Per the germline V gene, CDR1 is MNHEY and CDR2 is SMNVEV (reference sequence). The CDR3 sequence is 16 residues long. This CDR3 is CASSPAWTEIDSPLHF. The CDR3 region has the DNA TGTGCCAGCAGTCCCGCCTGGACAGAGATAGATTCACCCCTCCACTTT.

This clone was detected only a few times. The gene calls are TRBV14 and TRBJ2-6; D unclear. Per germline, CDR1 SGHDN and CDR2 FVKESK. This CDR3 is built from 14 residues. V was trimmed by 5 bases and J by 0 bases, leaving 5 bases between them. CDR3 in amino acids: CASSENSGANVLTF. The CDR3, as DNA: TGTGCCAGCAGCGAGAACTCTGGGGCCAACGTCCTGACTTTC.

This clone was recorded once. This chain links TRBV24-1 with TRBJ1-5; a possible D gene is TRBD1 (6 bases). The CDR3 consists of 14 residues. The germline V and J ends were trimmed by 7 bases and 0 bases, with 9 bases remaining between them. The V gene's germline CDR1 is KGHDR and CDR2 SFDVKD. CDR3 amino acids: CATSRDNSNQPQHF. The DNA of the CDR3 is TGTGCCACCAGCCGGGACAATAGCAATCAGCCCCAGCATTTT.

The rearrangement uses TRBV7-8 and TRBJ2-5; D call uncertain. V lost 5 bases, J lost 5 bases, and 15 bases lay in between. In germline, CDR1 is SGHVS, CDR2 FQNEAQ. The CDR3 is 14 residues long. This CDR3 is CASSPRWLWETQYF. The CDR3 DNA follows: TGTGCCAGCAGCCCCCGGTGGTTATGGGAGACCCAGTACTTC.

The rearrangement uses TRBV6-4 and TRBJ1-2; 11 bases match TRBD1. Looked up from germline, CDR1 is MRHNA and CDR2 is SNTAGT. The length of the CDR3 is 15 residues. Germline trimming cut 5 bases from V and 8 bases from J; bases unmatched to any gene: 10. The CDR3 DNA follows: TGTGCCAGCAGTTGGGAAGGGACAGGGGGTCGCGGCTACACCTTC. Translating it yields CASSWEGTGGRGYTF.

About this clone itself: This CDR3 is also generated by other DNA sequences in the sample. The gene calls are TRBV3-1 (or the pseudogene TRBV3-2) and TRBJ2-3; 14 bases fit TRBD2. J gave up 5 bases and V 3 bases, and 1 base lay outside the gene matches. CDR1 is LGHDT and CDR2 is YNNKEL in the germline V gene (reference sequence). The CDR3 runs to 15 residues. This chain's CDR3 is CASSHGLAGGDTQYF. The DNA of the CDR3 is TGTGCCAGCAGCCATGGACTAGCGGGGGGAGATACGCAGTATTTT.

This clone was observed a few times. The CDR3 reads CAISESLARADTQYF. DNA of the CDR3: TGTGCCATCAGTGAGTCGTTGGCCAGGGCCGATACGCAGTATTTT. The V and J genes are TRBV10-3 and TRBJ2-3; D is perhaps TRBD1 (5 bases). Germline V gene sequence: CDR1 ENHRY, CDR2 SYGVKD. The CDR3 has 15 amino acids. The germline V and J ends were trimmed by 0 bases and 6 bases, with 13 bases remaining between them.

This chain links TRBV29-1 with TRBJ1-1; D remains ambiguous. Looked up from germline, CDR1 is SQVTM and CDR2 is ANQGSEA. Trimming took 3 bases from V and 4 from J, leaving 6 bases between them. The CDR3 extends over 11 amino acids. The chain's CDR3 is CSVEEVTEAFF. The CDR3 bases are TGCAGCGTTGAGGAGGTCACTGAAGCTTTCTTT.

The J gene is TRBJ1-2, the V gene TRBV5-1; no clear D. The CDR3 length is 13 residues. CDR1 and CDR2 from the germline V gene are SGHRS and YFSETQ. V was pared by 2 bases and J by 2 bases, with 7 bases between. The CDR3 DNA follows: TGCGCCAGCAGCTTTGGGGAGAACTATGGCTACACCTTC. It codes for CASSFGENYGYTF.

The V and J genes are TRBV4-1 and TRBJ1-2, with 9 nucleotides matching TRBD1. Germline V CDR1 and CDR2: MGHRA, YSYEKL. Trimming took 0 bases from V and 5 from J; bases not matched to a gene: 4. CDR3 length equals 15 residues. The CDR3 region is CASSQERGTGYGYTF. The CDR3 nucleotides read TGCGCCAGCAGCCAAGAAAGGGGGACAGGGTATGGCTACACCTTC.

The gene calls are TRBV6-5 and TRBJ2-3, with TRBD1 matching over 9 bases. Germline-derived CDR1 and CDR2 are MNHEY and SVGAGI. The CDR3 runs to 14 residues. With 4 bases clipped from V and 7 bases from J, the junction kept 6 bases outside the gene matches. This CDR3 is CASSWGQGIHTQYF. CDR3 nucleotide sequence: TGTGCCAGCAGTTGGGGACAGGGCATACATACGCAGTATTTT.

The rearrangement links TRBV5-4 to TRBJ2-7; perhaps TRBD2 as D (5 bases). This CDR3 spans 11 amino acids. The germline V gene has CDR1 SGHNT and CDR2 YYREEE (reference sequence). V dropped 4 bases and J dropped 7 bases, with 9 bases sitting between them. The DNA for the CDR3 is TGTGCCAGCAGCCTTGAGGGTGAGCAGTACTTC. Translation gives CASSLEGEQYF.

This clone was observed a handful of times. The chain links TRBV5-4 to TRBJ2-3; TRBD2 matches at 12 bases. This CDR3 contains 17 residues. CDR1 is SGHNT, CDR2 YYREEE, per germline (reference sequence). V was pared by 3 bases and J by 3 bases, with 8 bases of the junction left unmatched. The CDR3 bases are TGTGCCAGCAGCTCGGCGTTCGGACTAGCGGGAACAGATACGCAGTATTTT. Translation gives CASSSAFGLAGTDTQYF.

The chain recombines TRBV28 with TRBJ2-1; 7 nucleotides agree with TRBD1. The CDR3 consists of 12 residues. Looked up from germline, CDR1 is MDHEN and CDR2 is SYDVKM. The J segment lost 7 bases and the V segment lost 4 bases, leaving 1 base of the junction unmatched. The CDR3, as DNA: TGTGCCAGCAGTTCACAGGGGAATGAGCAGTTCTTC. It specifies CASSSQGNEQFF.

The gene calls are TRBV7-8 and TRBJ1-2; D is unclear. The CDR3 has 15 amino acids. V was pared by 4 bases and J by 7 bases, with 19 bases between. Germline lookup yields CDR1 SGHVS and CDR2 FQNEAQ. For the CDR3, the DNA is TGTGCCAGCAGCTCTCTTAGCACCCGGTTCGGTGGCTACACCTTC. Encoded protein: CASSSLSTRFGGYTF.